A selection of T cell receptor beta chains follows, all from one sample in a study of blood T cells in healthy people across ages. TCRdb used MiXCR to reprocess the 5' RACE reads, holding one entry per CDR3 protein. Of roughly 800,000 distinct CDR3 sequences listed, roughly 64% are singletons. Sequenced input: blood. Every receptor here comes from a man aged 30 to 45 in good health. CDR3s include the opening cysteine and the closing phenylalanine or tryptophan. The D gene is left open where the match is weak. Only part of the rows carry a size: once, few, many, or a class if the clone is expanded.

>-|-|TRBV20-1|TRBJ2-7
CSATDITYEQYF
TGCAGTGCTACGGACATAACCTACGAGCAGTACTTC
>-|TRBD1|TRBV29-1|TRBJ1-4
CSVRDRGREKLFF
TGCAGCGTGAGGGACAGGGGACGCGAAAAACTGTTTTTT
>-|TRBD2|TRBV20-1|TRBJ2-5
CSAGGTIQETQYF
TGCAGTGCAGGTGGGACTATCCAAGAGACCCAGTACTTC
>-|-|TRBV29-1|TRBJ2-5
CSVGGKKETQYF
TGCAGCGTTGGAGGAAAGAAAGAGACCCAGTACTTC
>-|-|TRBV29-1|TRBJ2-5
CSVVDLNNQETQYF
TGCAGCGTTGTCGACCTAAACAACCAAGAGACCCAGTACTTC
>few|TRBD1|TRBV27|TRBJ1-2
CASRTGTGDGYTF
TGTGCCAGCAGAACCGGGACAGGGGATGGCTACACCTTC
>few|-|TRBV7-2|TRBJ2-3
CASSFRYGDTQYF
TGTGCCAGCAGCTTTCGTTATGGGGATACGCAGTATTTT
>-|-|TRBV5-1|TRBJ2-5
CASSLRDTGIPETQYF
TGCGCCAGCAGCTTGCGAGACACAGGGATCCCAGAGACCCAGTACTTC
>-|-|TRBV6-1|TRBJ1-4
CASRRQIATNEKLFF
TGTGCCAGCCGACGACAGATTGCAACTAATGAAAAACTGTTTTTT
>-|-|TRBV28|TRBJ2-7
CATQETVYEQYF
TGTGCCACGCAAGAGACAGTCTACGAGCAGTACTTC
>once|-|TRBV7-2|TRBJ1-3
CASSLVSSSGNTIYF
TGTGCCAGCAGCTTAGTATCGAGCTCTGGAAACACCATATATTTT